The T cell receptor (beta chain) described here comes from a study of blood T cell repertoires in COVID-19. Study details: COVID-19 samples collected from the United States, Italy and Spain covered acute and convalescent phases. Sample material is recorded as cDNA or gDNA derived from T cells, B-cell-depleted T cells, or PBMCs.

Under the authors' procedure: The assay estimated nucleated cells by amplifying reference gene primers. Assay: immunoSEQ multiplex PCR; the TCRdb copy retains only in-frame clones and omits some. V and J calls and clone size are as listed in that table; D and trimming were resolved from the DNA. The repertoire holds over 95,000 clones, with less than 85% as singletons. V lost 4 bases and J lost 2, with 4 bases in between. Germline-derived CDR1 and CDR2 are LGHDT and YNNKEL (reference sequence). The CDR3 length is 12 residues. The sequencing input was peripheral blood. The origin of this receptor is a human donor in a cohort sampled during active COVID-19. The chain is built from TRBV3-1 (or the pseudogene TRBV3-2) and TRBJ2-3; D is ambiguous. The CDR3 region is CASSLFTDTQYF. The CDR3 DNA reads TGTGCCAGCAGCCTATTCACAGATACGCAGTATTTT.